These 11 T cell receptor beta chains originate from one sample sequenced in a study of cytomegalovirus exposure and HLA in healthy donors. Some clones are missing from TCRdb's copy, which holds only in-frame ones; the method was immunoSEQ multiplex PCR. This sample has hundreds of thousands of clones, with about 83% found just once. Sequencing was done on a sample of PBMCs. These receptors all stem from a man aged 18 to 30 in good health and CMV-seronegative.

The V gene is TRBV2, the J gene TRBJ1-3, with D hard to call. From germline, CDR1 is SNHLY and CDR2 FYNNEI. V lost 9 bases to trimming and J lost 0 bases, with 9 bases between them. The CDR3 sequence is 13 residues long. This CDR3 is CASRFPSGNTIYF. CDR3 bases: TGTGCCAGTCGTTTCCCCTCTGGAAACACCATATATTTT.

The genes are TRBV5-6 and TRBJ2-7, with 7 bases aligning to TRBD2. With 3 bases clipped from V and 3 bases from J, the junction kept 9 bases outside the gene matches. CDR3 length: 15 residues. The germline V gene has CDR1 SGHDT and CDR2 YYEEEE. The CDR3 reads CASSSTNSGFYEQYF. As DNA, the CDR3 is TGTGCCAGCAGCTCTACAAATAGCGGGTTCTACGAGCAGTACTTC.

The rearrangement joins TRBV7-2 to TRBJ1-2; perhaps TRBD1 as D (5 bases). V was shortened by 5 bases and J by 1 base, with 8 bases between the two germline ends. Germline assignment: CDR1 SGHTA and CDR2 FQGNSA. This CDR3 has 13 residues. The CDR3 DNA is TGTGCCAGCAGCCCCCAGGGTAACTATGGCTACACCTTC. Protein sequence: CASSPQGNYGYTF.

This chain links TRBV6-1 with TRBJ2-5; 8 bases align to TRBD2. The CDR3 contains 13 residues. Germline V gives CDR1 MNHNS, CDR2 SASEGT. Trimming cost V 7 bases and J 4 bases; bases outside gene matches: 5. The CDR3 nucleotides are TGTGCCAGCACCGAACGGGGGGGAGAGACCCAGTACTTC. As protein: CASTERGGETQYF.

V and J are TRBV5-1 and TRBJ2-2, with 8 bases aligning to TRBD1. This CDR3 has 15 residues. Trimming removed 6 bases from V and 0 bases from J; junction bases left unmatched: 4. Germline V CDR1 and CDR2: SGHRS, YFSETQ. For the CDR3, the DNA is TGCGCCAGCAACCCAGGGGGCGCGAACACCGGGGAGCTGTTTTTT. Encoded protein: CASNPGGANTGELFF.

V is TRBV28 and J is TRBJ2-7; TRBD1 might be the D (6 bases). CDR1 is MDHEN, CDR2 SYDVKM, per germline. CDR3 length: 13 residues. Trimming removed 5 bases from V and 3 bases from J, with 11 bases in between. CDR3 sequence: CASSEGQLYEQYF. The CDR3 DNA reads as TGTGCCAGCAGTGAGGGACAACTCTACGAGCAGTACTTC.

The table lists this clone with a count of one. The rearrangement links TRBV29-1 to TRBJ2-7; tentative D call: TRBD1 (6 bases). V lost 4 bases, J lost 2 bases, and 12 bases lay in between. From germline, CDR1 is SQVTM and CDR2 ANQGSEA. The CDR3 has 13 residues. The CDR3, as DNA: TGCAGCGTTGCCGGGACATTTACCTACGAGCAGTACTTC. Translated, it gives CSVAGTFTYEQYF.

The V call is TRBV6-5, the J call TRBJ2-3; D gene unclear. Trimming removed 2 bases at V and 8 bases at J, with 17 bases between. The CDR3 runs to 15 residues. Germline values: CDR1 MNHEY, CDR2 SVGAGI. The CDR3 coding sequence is TGTGCCAGCAGTTACGCGGCCCCTCCGGTTTTTACGCAGTATTTT. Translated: CASSYAAPPVFTQYF.

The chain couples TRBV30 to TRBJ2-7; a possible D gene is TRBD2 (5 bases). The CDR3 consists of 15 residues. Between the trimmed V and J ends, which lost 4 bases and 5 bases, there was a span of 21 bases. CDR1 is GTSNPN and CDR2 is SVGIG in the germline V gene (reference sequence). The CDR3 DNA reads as TGTGCCTGGACGGTGCGACGGGGAATTGGGAACGAGCAGTACTTC. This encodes CAWTVRRGIGNEQYF.

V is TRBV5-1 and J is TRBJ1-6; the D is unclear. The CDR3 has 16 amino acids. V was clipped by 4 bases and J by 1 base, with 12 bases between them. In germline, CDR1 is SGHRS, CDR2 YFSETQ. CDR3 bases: TGCGCCAGCAGCCCGATGGCGGAATCCTATAATTCACCCCTCCACTTT. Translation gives CASSPMAESYNSPLHF.

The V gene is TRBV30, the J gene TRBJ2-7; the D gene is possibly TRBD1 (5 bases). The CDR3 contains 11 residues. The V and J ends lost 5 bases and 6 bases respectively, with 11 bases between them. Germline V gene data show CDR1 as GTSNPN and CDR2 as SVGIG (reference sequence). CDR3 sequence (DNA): TGTGCCTGGGGCAGGGCCTTCGAGCAGTACTTC. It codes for CAWGRAFEQYF.